This T cell receptor (beta chain) came from a study of long-term antiretroviral therapy in people with HIV. Trimming removed 5 bases from V and 6 bases from J; junction bases left unmatched: 5. The germline CDR1 and CDR2 sequences are SGHDT and YYEEEE. The CDR3 extends over 14 amino acids. Survey level was the resolution at which the v3.0 immunoSEQ assay ran. Repertoires were generated with immunoSEQ multiplex PCR, while TCRdb's copy carries only in-frame clones and drops some. The table has 20,000 to 25,000 clones, less than 85% seen once. Without exception, participants with HIV were treated in the United States.

Sequencing was performed on unsorted PBMCs, taken less than 1.8 years before starting antiretroviral therapy. The chain joins TRBV5-6 to TRBJ1-6, with 7 bases fitting TRBD1. The receptor comes from a woman aged 40-49 years with HIV. CDR3 in DNA: TGTGCCAGCAGTCTTCAGGGGGGTAATTCACCCCTCCACTTT. This codes for CASSLQGGNSPLHF.